This T cell receptor (beta chain) derives from a study of response to subunit inactivated influenza vaccine. Trimming cost V 5 bases and J 1 base, with 11 bases left between them. The CDR3 runs to 14 residues. This clonotype occurred a few times. What it recognizes is unknown. The study's findings and limits: Seasonal influenza vaccination, on each occasion, was suggested by the authors to recruit few new T cells.

Via MiXCR, TCRdb re-called the RT-PCR reads, giving one row per CDR3 protein. The sample lists 300,000 to 350,000 distinct CDR3 sequences; around a fifth were seen once. The starting material was PBMCs from blood, obtained roughly 20 months after vaccination. The clonotype originates from a man between 50 and 75 years old who received an inactivated influenza vaccine. The chain is built from TRBV12-3 or TRBV12-4 and TRBJ1-1; D is unresolved. Here the CDR3 reads CASSTGPENTEAFF. Here the CDR3 DNA reads TGTGCCAGCAGTACTGGACCGGAGAACACTGAAGCTTTCTTT.